This record looks at one T cell receptor beta chain sequence and its context. This sample is drawn from a study of T cells in Graves' hyperthyroidism and ophthalmopathy. Germline CDR1 reads MNHNS; CDR2 reads SASEGT. The CDR3 has 13 residues. The V end lost 10 bases, the J end lost 7 bases, and 19 bases lay between the germline ends. Patients aged 18 to 65 had newly diagnosed hyperthyroidism of under 2 months' duration. TCR beta CDR3 regions were amplified from RNA. Carried out on the TCR CDR3, a first-round RT-PCR used the HTBI primer set. MiXCR was run by TCRdb on the multiplex PCR reads, yielding one entry per CDR3 protein. The sample includes under 300,000 distinct CDR3 sequences, approximately 12% of them seen just once.

Sequencing input: blood. The receptor comes from a woman aged 25-40 years with Graves' hyperthyroidism that later progressed to Graves' ophthalmopathy. This sequence joins TRBV6-1 and TRBJ1-2, with D possibly matching TRBD1 (5 bases). This chain's CDR3 is CATTSGAAPGYTF. CDR3 bases: TGTGCCACCACGAGCGGGGCGGCCCCTGGCTACACCTTC.